Shown below are 20 T cell receptor beta chains from a single sample sequenced in a study of T cells in Graves' hyperthyroidism and ophthalmopathy. Regions amplified from RNA transcripts were the TCR beta CDR3 regions. Using the HTBI primer set, a first-round RT-PCR was run on the TCR CDR3. TCRdb re-derived calls from the multiplex PCR reads in MiXCR, one entry per CDR3 protein. This table has 750,000 to 900,000 distinct CDR3 sequences, about two fifths appearing once. Sequences were obtained from blood. Receptor source: a young man with Graves' hyperthyroidism.

J is TRBJ2-2 and V is TRBV7-3; D is perhaps TRBD2 (6 bases). Deletions cut 10 bases from V and 5 bases from J, with 17 bases between. The CDR3 has 14 amino acids. Germline lookup yields CDR1 SGHTA and CDR2 FQGTGA. The CDR3 DNA reads as TGTGCCACCCGGACCGGAGGGAATACCGGGGAGCTGTTTTTT. It specifies CATRTGGNTGELFF.

The rearrangement uses TRBV12-3 or TRBV12-4 and TRBJ2-5, with 12 bases identical to TRBD2. The CDR3 is 16 residues long. Trimming took 5 bases from V and 4 from J; bases not matched to a gene: 8. CDR3 DNA: TGTGCCAGCAGTCCCTGGTGGACTAGCGGGGTAGAGACCCAGTACTTC. It codes for CASSPWWTSGVETQYF.

In its sample, this clonotype was seen a few times. J is TRBJ1-3 and V is TRBV5-4; D gene ambiguous. Germline V gene data show CDR1 as SGHNT and CDR2 as YYREEE (reference sequence). This CDR3 region has 15 residues. V lost 4 bases and J 4 bases, leaving 15 bases between the germline ends. The CDR3 here is CASSAWDLSGNTIYF. CDR3 DNA: TGTGCCAGCAGCGCCTGGGATCTATCCGGAAACACCATATATTTT.

V gene TRBV4-1 combines with J gene TRBJ2-7; 8 nucleotides match TRBD1. Germline V gives CDR1 MGHRA, CDR2 YSYEKL. Losses at the gene ends were 2 bases for V and 2 bases for J; bases not matched to a gene: 2. CDR3 length: 14 amino acids. The CDR3 sequence: CASSQLDRAYEQYF. DNA for the CDR3: TGCGCCAGCAGCCAATTGGACAGGGCCTACGAGCAGTACTTC.

This clonotype has a handful of counts. The CDR3, as DNA: TGTGCCAGCAGTCCCGGACAGGGGATGAACGAGCAGTACTTC. Residues: CASSPGQGMNEQYF. The rearrangement links TRBV6-5 to TRBJ2-7, with 9 nucleotides matching TRBD1. CDR3 length: 14 residues. Trimming at V came to 5 bases and at J to 5 bases, leaving 7 bases not matched to a gene. Germline V gene lookup returns CDR1 MNHEY and CDR2 SVGAGI.

V and J are TRBV7-9 and TRBJ2-1; D not resolved. Trimming pared 5 bases from V and 4 bases from J, leaving 9 bases between. The germline gives CDR1 SEHNR, CDR2 FQNEAQ (reference sequence). This CDR3 region has 13 residues. The CDR3, as DNA: TGTGCCAGCAGCAGCCTGGGGTACAATGAGCAGTTCTTC. Its protein is CASSSLGYNEQFF.

This clonotype was counted ten times or more. This chain links TRBV7-9 with TRBJ2-5; D is ambiguous. The V gene's germline CDR1 is SEHNR and CDR2 FQNEAQ (reference sequence). There are 14 residues in the CDR3. With 2 bases removed from V and 0 bases from J, the gap between germline ends came to 7 bases. As DNA, the CDR3 is TGTGCCAGCAGCTTAATGGCGGACCAAGAGACCCAGTACTTC. Amino acids: CASSLMADQETQYF.

V gene TRBV12-5 combines with J gene TRBJ2-7, with D hard to call. The CDR3 is 13 amino acids. CDR1 and CDR2 (germline): LGHNT, FRNRAP. The CDR3 bases are TGTGCCAGCAGTTTCTCGGGTTTAAGGGAGCAGTACTTC. It codes for CASSFSGLREQYF. Based on the CDR3 plus reference TRBV12-5 and TRBJ2-7, the full variable domain is DARVTQTPRHKVTEMGQEVTMRCQPILGHNTVFWYRQTMMQGLELLAYFRNRAPLDDSGMPKDRFSAEMPDATLATLKIQPSEPRDSAVYFCASSFSGLREQYFGPGTRLTVT.

Comment on this clonotype: Compared with germline, one end of the junction differs, possibly owing to a read error. The rearrangement links TRBV10-3 to TRBJ1-4; D is ambiguous. The CDR3 has 16 residues. Germline V gene sequence: CDR1 ENHRY, CDR2 SYGVKD. The CDR3 loop is CASSYPAATTNEKLFF. CDR3 DNA: TGTGCCAGCAGTTACCCGGCGGCAACAACTAATGAAAAACTGTTTTTT.

This chain links TRBV10-3 with TRBJ1-5; D is possibly TRBD1 (5 bases). The CDR3 has 15 amino acids. The germline V and J ends were trimmed by 10 bases and 4 bases, with 20 bases remaining between them. The V gene's germline CDR1 is ENHRY and CDR2 SYGVKD. As DNA, the CDR3 is TGTGCCAGCCTATTTTGGGACGGAATTAATCAGCCCCAGCATTTT. Residues: CASLFWDGINQPQHF.

This clonotype was observed at least ten times. This chain joins TRBV10-3 and TRBJ1-4; D gene unclear. The CDR3 has 13 amino acids. The V end was cut by 3 bases, the J end by 7 bases, with 9 bases between. CDR1 ENHRY and CDR2 SYGVKD come from the germline V gene. The CDR3 DNA is TGTGCCATCAGTGAAGGGCCGGGTGAAAAACTGTTTTTT. Translating gives CAISEGPGEKLFF.

V usage is TRBV7-2 and J usage is TRBJ2-7; 11 bases are a match to TRBD2. The CDR3 totals 19 residues. After removal of 5 bases from V and 6 bases from J, the junction contained 21 bases not matched to a gene. Germline assignment: CDR1 SGHTA and CDR2 FQGNSA. CDR3 bases: TGTGCCAGCAGCCCCAGCCCGGGGGGGACTAGCGGACGCCTAGGCGAGCAGTACTTC. It codes for CASSPSPGGTSGRLGEQYF. Looking up the rest from reference TRBV7-2 and TRBJ2-7 gives the full variable domain: GAGVSQSPSNKVTEKGKDVELRCDPISGHTALYWYRQSLGQGLEFLIYFQGNSAPDKSGLPSDRFSAERTGGSVSTLTIQRTQQEDSAVYLCASSPSPGGTSGRLGEQYFGPGTRLTVT.

The rearrangement joins TRBV24-1 to TRBJ2-2, with 11 bases lining up with TRBD2. With 1 base clipped from V and 7 bases from J, the junction kept 4 bases outside the gene matches. The germline gives CDR1 KGHDR, CDR2 SFDVKD. The CDR3 runs 16 residues. In DNA form, the CDR3 reads TGTGCCACCAGTGATTTAACTAGCGGGAGTATCGGGGAGCTGTTTTTT. It is translated as CATSDLTSGSIGELFF.

The CDR3 loop is CSLDEPPQFTEAFF. CDR3 coding DNA: TGCAGCTTGGACGAGCCACCGCAATTCACTGAAGCTTTCTTT. This rearrangement joins TRBV29-1 to TRBJ1-1; D call uncertain. Germline values: CDR1 SQVTM, CDR2 ANQGSEA. This CDR3 is built from 14 residues. V gave up 8 bases and J gave up 4 bases, with 20 bases separating them.

Note on this clonotype: This clone may be a read error of a much larger clone one base away. V gene TRBV5-1 combines with J gene TRBJ1-1; D perhaps matches TRBD1 (5 bases). Germline loops: CDR1 SGHRS, CDR2 YFSETQ. The length of the CDR3 is 16 residues. The CDR3 DNA is TGCGCCAGCAGCCGTACAGAGGGGCGAAGGAACACTGGAGCTTTCTTT. Translation: CASSRTEGRRNTGAFF.

This clonotype has a handful of counts. The chain couples TRBV7-9 to TRBJ2-2; no clear D gene. V was clipped by 3 bases and J by 7 bases, with 6 bases between them. The CDR3 spans 12 residues. In germline, CDR1 is SEHNR, CDR2 FQNEAQ (reference sequence). In DNA, the CDR3 is TGTGCCAGCAGCTTCGTCGGCGGGGAGCTGTTTTTT. Its translation: CASSFVGGELFF.

This clonotype was counted only a few times. The V and J genes are TRBV7-6 and TRBJ1-2; TRBD1 aligns across 7 bases. The V gene's germline CDR1 is SGHVS and CDR2 FNYEAQ. The CDR3 is made up of 13 amino acids. V lost 3 bases and J lost 8; bases outside the gene matches: 6. Here the CDR3 reads CASSLLGTEGYTF. The CDR3 nucleotides read TGTGCCAGCAGCTTGTTGGGGACAGAGGGCTACACCTTC.

The V and J genes are TRBV7-9 and TRBJ1-1, with D tentatively TRBD1 (5 bases). CDR1 is SEHNR, CDR2 FQNEAQ, per germline (reference sequence). V was clipped by 5 bases and J by 4 bases, with 11 bases between them. The length of the CDR3 is 13 residues. CDR3 residues: CASSPGFFTEAFF. CDR3 sequence (DNA): TGTGCCAGCAGCCCAGGGTTTTTCACTGAAGCTTTCTTT.

V is TRBV5-6 and J is TRBJ1-2; D gene ambiguous. Trimming removed 3 bases from V and 0 bases from J, with 9 bases in between. This CDR3 has 14 residues. The germline V gene has CDR1 SGHDT and CDR2 YYEEEE. CDR3 coding DNA: TGTGCCAGCAGCTCGGACTGGTCTAACTATGGCTACACCTTC. As protein: CASSSDWSNYGYTF.

As DNA, the CDR3 is TGTGCCAGCATCGAGGGCAGGGGGCCTGGCGAGCAGTACTTC. Its translation: CASIEGRGPGEQYF. This chain joins TRBV6-2 or TRBV6-3 and TRBJ2-7, with 8 nucleotides matching TRBD1. The germline V gene encodes CDR1 MNHEY and CDR2 SVGEGT. CDR3 length: 14 residues. V dropped 7 bases and J dropped 6; count of bases not matched to a gene: 11.